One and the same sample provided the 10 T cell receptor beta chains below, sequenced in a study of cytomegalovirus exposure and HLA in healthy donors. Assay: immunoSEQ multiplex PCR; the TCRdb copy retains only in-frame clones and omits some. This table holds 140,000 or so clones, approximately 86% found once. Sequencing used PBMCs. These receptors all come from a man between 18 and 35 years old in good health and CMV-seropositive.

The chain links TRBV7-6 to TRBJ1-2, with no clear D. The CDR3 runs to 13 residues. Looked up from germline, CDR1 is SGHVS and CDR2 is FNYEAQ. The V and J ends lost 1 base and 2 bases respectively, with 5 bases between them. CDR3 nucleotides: TGTGCCAGCAGCTTAGGCCAGAACTATGGCTACACCTTC. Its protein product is CASSLGQNYGYTF.

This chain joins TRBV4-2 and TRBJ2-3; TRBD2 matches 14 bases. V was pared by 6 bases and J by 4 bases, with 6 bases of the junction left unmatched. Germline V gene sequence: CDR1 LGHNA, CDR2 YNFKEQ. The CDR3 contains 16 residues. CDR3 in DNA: TGTGCCAGCAGTGGGACTAGCGGGAGCGGCGCAGATACGCAGTATTTT. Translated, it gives CASSGTSGSGADTQYF.

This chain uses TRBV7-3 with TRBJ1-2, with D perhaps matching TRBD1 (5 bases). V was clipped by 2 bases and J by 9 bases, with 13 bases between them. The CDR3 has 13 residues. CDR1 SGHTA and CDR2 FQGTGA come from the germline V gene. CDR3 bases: TGTGCCAGCAGCTTACAGAAGGGGTCAAGCTACACCTTC. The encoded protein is CASSLQKGSSYTF.

The CDR3 protein is CASSSQGSGNTIYF. The CDR3 coding sequence is TGTGCCAGCAGTTCTCAGGGATCTGGAAACACCATATATTTT. The chain uses TRBV28 and TRBJ1-3; tentative D call: TRBD1 (5 bases). CDR3 length equals 14 residues. Per the germline V gene, CDR1 is MDHEN and CDR2 is SYDVKM. Between the trimmed V and J ends, which lost 4 bases and 1 base, there was a span of 8 bases.

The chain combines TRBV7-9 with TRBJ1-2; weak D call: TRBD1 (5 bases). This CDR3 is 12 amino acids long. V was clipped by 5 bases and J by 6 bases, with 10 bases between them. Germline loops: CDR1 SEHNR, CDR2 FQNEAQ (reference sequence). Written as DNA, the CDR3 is TGTGCCAGCAGCGCGACAGTTGATGGCTACACCTTC. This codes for CASSATVDGYTF.

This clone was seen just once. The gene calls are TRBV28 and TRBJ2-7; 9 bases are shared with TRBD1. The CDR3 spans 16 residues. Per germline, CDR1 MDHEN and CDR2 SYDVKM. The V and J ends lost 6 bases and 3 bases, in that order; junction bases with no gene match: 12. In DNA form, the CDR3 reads TGTGCCAGCAGCTCTTTAGGGACAGGGCTTAACTACGAGCAGTACTTC. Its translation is CASSSLGTGLNYEQYF.

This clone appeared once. DNA for the CDR3: TGTGCCAGCAGCTACGGGGGGGCCCGCGAGCAGTACTTC. Protein: CASSYGGAREQYF. The chain combines TRBV14 with TRBJ2-7; 8 nucleotides match TRBD2. Germline V gives CDR1 SGHDN, CDR2 FVKESK. V lost 5 bases, J lost 6 bases, and 6 bases stayed unmatched. This CDR3 region has 13 residues.

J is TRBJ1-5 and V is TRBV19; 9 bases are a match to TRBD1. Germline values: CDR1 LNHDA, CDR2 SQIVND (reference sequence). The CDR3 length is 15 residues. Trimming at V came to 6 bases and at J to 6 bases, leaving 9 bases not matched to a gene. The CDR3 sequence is CASRTTGGGGQPQHF. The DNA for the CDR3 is TGTGCCAGTAGAACTACAGGGGGCGGAGGTCAGCCCCAGCATTTT.

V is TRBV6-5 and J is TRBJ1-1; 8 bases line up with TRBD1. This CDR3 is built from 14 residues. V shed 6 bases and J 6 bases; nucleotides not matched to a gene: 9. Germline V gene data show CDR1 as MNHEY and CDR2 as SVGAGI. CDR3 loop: CASSPDRGLPEAFF. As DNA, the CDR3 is TGTGCCAGCAGCCCCGACAGGGGCCTACCTGAAGCTTTCTTT.

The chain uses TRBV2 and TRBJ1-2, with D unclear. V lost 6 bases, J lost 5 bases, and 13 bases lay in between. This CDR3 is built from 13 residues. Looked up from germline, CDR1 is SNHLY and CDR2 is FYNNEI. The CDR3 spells CASSQGDGYGYTF. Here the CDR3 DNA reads TGTGCCAGCAGCCAAGGAGATGGATATGGCTACACCTTC. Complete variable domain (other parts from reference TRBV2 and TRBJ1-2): EPEVTQTPSHQVTQMGQEVILRCVPISNHLYFYWYRQILGQKVEFLVSFYNNEISEKSEIFDDQFSVERPDGSNFTLKIRSTKLEDSAMYFCASSQGDGYGYTFGSGTRLTVV.